This T cell receptor beta chain came from a study of blood T cell repertoires in COVID-19. Sequencing was performed with immunoSEQ multiplex PCR; in TCRdb, only in-frame clones are kept and a portion is missing. The data show 60,000 to 80,000 clones, 65% to 85% seen once. V shed 0 bases and J 4 bases; nucleotides not matched to a gene: 5. The CDR3 consists of 16 residues. Looked up from germline, CDR1 is SGHKS and CDR2 is YYEKEE (reference sequence). This sequence joins TRBV5-5 and TRBJ2-2, with 8 bases lining up with TRBD1. The sequenced sample consisted of peripheral blood. The TCR originated in a man aged 50-60 years with COVID-19, enrolled during active disease. The CDR3: CASSLGVTGGTGELFF. Written as DNA, the CDR3 is TGTGCCAGCAGCTTGGGGGTTACAGGGGGCACCGGGGAGCTGTTTTTT.